This note documents a single T cell receptor (beta chain) sequence. Its matching antigen is unknown. The data were taken from a study of T cells after yellow fever vaccination. About the research overall: Preparation used SMART-Seq v4 Ultra Low Input for the low-cell-number fractions.

Findings of the study overall: Although the secondary response was weaker, it peaked faster, at day 5 versus 15.

Conversion of TCR transcripts into cDNA relied on 5'RACE template switching, which added a universal primer site and UMIs. TCRdb redid the calling of the 5' RACE reads with MiXCR, one entry per CDR3 protein. The table records around 310,000 distinct CDR3 sequences, roughly 3.5% of them present only once. Per germline, CDR1 SQVTM and CDR2 ANQGSEA. V shed 7 bases, J shed 7 bases, and the junction held 7 bases outside the gene matches. This CDR3 region has 13 residues. The sequenced sample was PBMCs, obtained on the day of the yellow fever booster vaccination. The chain combines TRBV29-1 with TRBJ1-6, with TRBD1 identical over 7 bases. The sequence was obtained from a man younger than 35 who received the YFV17D yellow fever vaccine. The CDR3 reads CSARDSPNSPLHF. CDR3 sequence (DNA): TGCAGCGCCAGGGACAGTCCCAATTCACCCCTCCACTTT. Drawing the rest from reference TRBV29-1 and TRBJ1-6, the complete variable domain is SAVISQKPSRDICQRGTSLTIQCQVDSQVTMMFWYRQQPGQSLTLIATANQGSEATYESGFVIDKFPISRPNLTFSTLTVSNMSPEDSSIYLCSARDSPNSPLHFGNGTRLTVT.